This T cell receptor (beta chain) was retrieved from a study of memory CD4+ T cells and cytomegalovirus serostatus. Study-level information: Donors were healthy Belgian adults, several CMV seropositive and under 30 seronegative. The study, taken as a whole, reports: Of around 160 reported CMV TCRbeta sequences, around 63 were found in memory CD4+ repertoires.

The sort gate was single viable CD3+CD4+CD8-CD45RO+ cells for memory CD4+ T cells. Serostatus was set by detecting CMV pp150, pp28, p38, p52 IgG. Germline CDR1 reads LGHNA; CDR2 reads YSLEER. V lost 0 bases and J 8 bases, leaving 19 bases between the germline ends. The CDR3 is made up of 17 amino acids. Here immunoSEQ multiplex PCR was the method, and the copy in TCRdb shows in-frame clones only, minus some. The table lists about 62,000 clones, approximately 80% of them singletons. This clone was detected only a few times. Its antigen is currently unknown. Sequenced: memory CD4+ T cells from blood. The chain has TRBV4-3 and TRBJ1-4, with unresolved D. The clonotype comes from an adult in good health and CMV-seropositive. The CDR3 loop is CASSQDGQQLVKEKLFF. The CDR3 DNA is TGCGCCAGCAGCCAAGATGGCCAGCAATTAGTCAAGGAAAAACTGTTTTTT.